The 15 T cell receptor beta chains below come from one sample, sequenced in a study of blood T cell repertoires in COVID-19. The repertoire was sequenced with immunoSEQ multiplex PCR; TCRdb's copy has only in-frame clones and lacks some. This table holds about 170,000 clones, just over 85% found once. The sequenced sample consisted of peripheral blood. Every receptor here comes from a middle-aged man with active or convalescent COVID-19.

The CDR3 loop is CASSPIAGDTEAFF. In DNA form, the CDR3 reads TGTGCCAGCTCACCAATTGCCGGTGACACTGAAGCTTTCTTT. The chain couples TRBV18 to TRBJ1-1; D remains ambiguous. Between the trimmed V and J ends, which lost 2 bases and 3 bases, there was a span of 10 bases. This CDR3 comprises 14 residues. Per the germline V gene, CDR1 is KGHSH and CDR2 is LQKENI.

The rearrangement links TRBV6-5 to TRBJ2-3, with D uncertain. The CDR3 consists of 13 residues. The V end was cut by 8 bases, the J end by 5 bases, with 14 bases between. CDR1 and CDR2 (germline): MNHEY, SVGAGI. In DNA form, the CDR3 reads TGTGCCAGCTTGGAGCTCCTAGGAGATACGCAGTATTTT. Translation gives CASLELLGDTQYF.

The V gene is TRBV6-2 or TRBV6-3, the J gene TRBJ1-5, with 8 bases identical to TRBD1. Germline values: CDR1 MNHEY, CDR2 SVGEGT. V was pared by 2 bases and J by 6 bases, with 6 bases of the junction left unmatched. CDR3 length: 15 amino acids. Here the CDR3 reads CASSYIQGVGQPQHF. CDR3 in DNA: TGTGCCAGCAGTTACATACAGGGGGTCGGTCAGCCCCAGCATTTT.

In the case of this clone: One junction end disagrees with the germline gene, perhaps due to a read error. The V gene is TRBV5-1, the J gene TRBJ2-7; 8 bases line up with TRBD1. The CDR3 loop spans 14 amino acids. Germline V gene sequence: CDR1 SGHRS, CDR2 YFSETQ. The CDR3 spells CASSTRTGSFEQYF. The CDR3 DNA reads TGCGCCAGCAGCACACGGACAGGGTCCTTCGAGCAGTACTTC.

The genes are TRBV2 and TRBJ2-2; 7 positions match TRBD2. CDR1 and CDR2 from the germline V gene are SNHLY and FYNNEI. The CDR3 is 15 residues long. J gave up 0 bases and V 7 bases, and 5 bases lay outside the gene matches. The CDR3 sequence: CASTGLGANTGELFF. DNA of the CDR3: TGTGCCAGCACTGGACTAGGCGCGAACACCGGGGAGCTGTTTTTT.

This chain connects TRBV6-1 to TRBJ1-6, with 10 bases lining up with TRBD1. V lost 4 bases to trimming and J lost 7 bases; unmatched junction nucleotides: 1. The CDR3 runs to 14 residues. Germline CDR1 is MNHNS and CDR2 is SASEGT. In nucleotides, the CDR3 is TGTGCCAGCAGTGCGGACAGGGGGAATTCACCCCTCCACTTT. Its translation: CASSADRGNSPLHF.

The chain recombines TRBV28 with TRBJ1-4; 9 positions match TRBD1. Looked up from germline, CDR1 is MDHEN and CDR2 is SYDVKM. This CDR3 spans 20 amino acids. The V gene end was trimmed by 5 bases and the J gene end by 0 bases; junction bases not matched to a gene: 16. CDR3 DNA: TGTGCCAGCAGTCCCACCCCCGGGACAGGGTTTATCGCAACTAATGAAAAACTGTTTTTT. It yields the protein CASSPTPGTGFIATNEKLFF.

This chain joins TRBV9 and TRBJ2-2, with 9 bases fitting TRBD2. The CDR3 contains 16 residues. The V and J ends lost 3 bases and 4 bases, in that order; junction bases with no gene match: 7. CDR1 SGDLS and CDR2 YYNGEE come from the germline V gene. The CDR3 here is CASSAGSGGVTGELFF. CDR3 in DNA: TGTGCCAGCAGCGCCGGTAGCGGGGGAGTCACCGGGGAGCTGTTTTTT.

The chain has TRBV5-5 and TRBJ1-2; 8 nucleotides line up with TRBD1. The CDR3 contains 14 residues. The junction had 4 bases not matched to a gene; V was cut back by 4 bases and J by 2 bases. The germline V gene has CDR1 SGHKS and CDR2 YYEKEE (reference sequence). CDR3 nucleotides: TGTGCCAGCAGCCCCCAGGGGGCGAACTATGGCTACACCTTC. It is translated as CASSPQGANYGYTF.

The chain uses TRBV4-1 and TRBJ2-4, with a tentative D call TRBD2 (5 bases). There are 15 residues in the CDR3. Looked up from germline, CDR1 is MGHRA and CDR2 is YSYEKL. With 0 bases removed from V and 8 bases from J, the gap between germline ends came to 14 bases. The CDR3 loop reads CASSQESRPGDIQYF. DNA of the CDR3: TGCGCCAGCAGCCAAGAATCACGCCCCGGGGACATTCAGTACTTC.

CDR3 nucleotides: TGTGCCACCAGTGGAGAAGGGACTAGCGGGGGTCTCCACCATGAGCAGTTCTTC. Protein: CATSGEGTSGGLHHEQFF. This chain uses TRBV24-1 with TRBJ2-1; 14 nucleotides match TRBD2. The trim removed 5 bases at V and 8 bases at J, leaving 13 bases unmatched. Per germline, CDR1 KGHDR and CDR2 SFDVKD. This CDR3 is 18 amino acids long.

The CDR3 DNA follows: TGTGCCAGCGCTCCAGGCTCGATCACTGAAGCTTTCTTT. This encodes CASAPGSITEAFF. The chain carries TRBV6-6 and TRBJ1-1; no clear D gene. Germline-derived CDR1 and CDR2 are MNHNY and SVGAGI (reference sequence). The CDR3 runs 13 residues. V was cut by 8 bases and J by 4 bases, with 14 bases left in between.

This rearrangement joins TRBV7-9 to TRBJ2-2, with TRBD1 matching 9 bases. This CDR3 is built from 18 residues. The germline gives CDR1 SEHNR, CDR2 FQNEAQ (reference sequence). J gave up 2 bases and V 7 bases, and 14 bases lay outside the gene matches. The CDR3 region is CASNNLLGQGRNTGELFF. The CDR3 nucleotides are TGTGCCAGCAACAACCTTCTTGGACAGGGGAGAAACACCGGGGAGCTGTTTTTT.

The chain carries TRBV27 and TRBJ2-4; 12 positions agree with TRBD2. CDR1 MNHEY and CDR2 SMNVEV come from the germline V gene (reference sequence). The CDR3 has 17 residues. Trimming cost V 8 bases and J 3 bases; bases outside gene matches: 11. CDR3 nucleotide sequence: TGTGCCAGCGCTCCGGGACTAGCGGGTCAGGGCAAAAACATTCAGTACTTC. Protein: CASAPGLAGQGKNIQYF.

The chain uses TRBV2 and TRBJ2-3, with 8 positions matching TRBD2. CDR1 is SNHLY, CDR2 FYNNEI, per germline. Trimming took 7 bases from V and 5 from J; bases not matched to a gene: 8. This CDR3 has 14 residues. CDR3 loop: CASTWSGSEDTQYF. The CDR3, as DNA: TGTGCCAGCACGTGGAGCGGGAGTGAAGATACGCAGTATTTT.